The clone carrying this T cell receptor (beta chain) was picked up a small number of times. The template used for profiling TCR beta VDJ and CDR3 was genomic DNA. One entry per CDR3 protein, called by TCRdb with MiXCR from the reads. The sample yields about 180,000 distinct CDR3 sequences, just over 45% seen once. The sample originates from a study of CD8+CD57+ T cells in acquired aplastic anemia. Study at large: Mean read depth for CD4+ cells from healthy donors was roughly 11 million.

V was shortened by 5 bases and J by 6 bases, with 16 bases between the two germline ends. The CDR3 consists of 14 residues. Germline V lookup: CDR1 SEHNR, CDR2 FQNEAQ (reference sequence). The chain uses TRBV7-9 and TRBJ1-2; D is unclear. The sequence was obtained from a human donor in good health. Sequencing input: sorted CD4+, CD8+, or CD8+CD57+ T cells (not recorded which) from PBMCs. The CDR3 sequence: CASSPPWADNGYTF. In DNA form, the CDR3 reads TGTGCCAGCAGCCCCCCCTGGGCAGACAATGGCTACACCTTC.